This entry describes one T cell receptor (beta chain). Data came from immunoSEQ multiplex PCR; TCRdb stores just in-frame clones and leaves some out. The table includes approximately 350,000 clones, approximately 87% detected once. The data were taken from a study of blood T cell repertoires in COVID-19. Study-wide background: The United States, Italy and Spain provided the acute and convalescent COVID-19 samples.

Seattle-derived patients entered the study during active infection and were followed longitudinally. This clonotype originated in a woman in her forties or fifties with COVID-19, enrolled during active disease. Sequencing was carried out using peripheral blood.

CDR3 in amino acids: CASSRRGGSETQYF. CDR3 coding DNA: TGTGCCAGCAGCCGGCGAGGGGGCTCGGAGACCCAGTACTTC. This chain links TRBV3-1 (or the pseudogene TRBV3-2) with TRBJ2-5; 7 nucleotides match TRBD1. After removal of 4 bases from V and 5 bases from J, the junction contained 7 bases not matched to a gene. The germline gives CDR1 LGHDT, CDR2 YNNKEL (reference sequence). The CDR3 is 14 amino acids.